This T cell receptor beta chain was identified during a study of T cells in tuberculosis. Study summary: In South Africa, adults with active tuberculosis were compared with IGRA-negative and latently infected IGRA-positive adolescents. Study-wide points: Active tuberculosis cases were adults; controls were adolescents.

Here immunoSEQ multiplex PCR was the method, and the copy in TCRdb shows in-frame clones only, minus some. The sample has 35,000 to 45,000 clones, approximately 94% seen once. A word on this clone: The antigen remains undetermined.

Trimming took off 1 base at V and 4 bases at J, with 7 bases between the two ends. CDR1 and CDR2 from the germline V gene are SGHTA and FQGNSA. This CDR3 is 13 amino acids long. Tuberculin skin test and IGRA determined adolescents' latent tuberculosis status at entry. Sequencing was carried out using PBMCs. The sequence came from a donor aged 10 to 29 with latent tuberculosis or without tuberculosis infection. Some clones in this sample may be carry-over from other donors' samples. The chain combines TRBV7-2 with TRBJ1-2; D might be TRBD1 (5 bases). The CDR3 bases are TGTGCCAGCAGCTTAGACAGGTCCTATGGCTACACCTTC. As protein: CASSLDRSYGYTF.